These 10 T cell receptor beta chains were sequenced from one sample in a study of blood T cell repertoires in COVID-19. TCRdb's copy holds only in-frame clones and misses some; the assay was immunoSEQ multiplex PCR. The profile covers fewer than 130,000 clones, with around 80% appearing a single time and more than 3.5% taken by the ten largest. The sample consisted of peripheral blood. These receptors were obtained from an elderly woman with acute or convalescent COVID-19.

The J gene is TRBJ2-3, the V gene TRBV28; D call uncertain. CDR3 length: 11 residues. V gave up 8 bases and J gave up 8 bases, with 11 bases separating them. The germline CDR1 and CDR2 sequences are MDHEN and SYDVKM. CDR3 amino acids: CASRLGVTQYF. For the CDR3, the DNA is TGTGCCAGCCGGTTGGGCGTTACGCAGTATTTT.

V is TRBV6-5 and J is TRBJ1-5; D may be TRBD1 (6 bases). V was cut by 8 bases and J by 6 bases, with 14 bases left in between. This CDR3 region has 13 residues. From germline, CDR1 is MNHEY and CDR2 SVGAGI. The CDR3 sequence: CASGAGAGQPQHF. CDR3 sequence (DNA): TGTGCCAGCGGGGCAGGGGCTGGTCAGCCCCAGCATTTT.

V gene TRBV28 combines with J gene TRBJ2-7; D perhaps matches TRBD2 (6 bases). There are 13 residues in the CDR3. Germline V gene data show CDR1 as MDHEN and CDR2 as SYDVKM. V was cut by 6 bases and J by 3 bases, with 12 bases left in between. The CDR3 DNA reads TGTGCCAGCAGAATCGGGAGAAACTACGAGCAGTACTTC. Its protein product is CASRIGRNYEQYF.

The chain is built from TRBV24-1 and TRBJ2-7; 9 bases map to TRBD1. The germline V gene has CDR1 KGHDR and CDR2 SFDVKD. This CDR3 spans 13 amino acids. With V trimmed by 7 bases and J by 7 bases, 7 bases remained unmatched. The CDR3 here is CATRTGQGGEQYF. For the CDR3, the DNA is TGTGCCACCAGGACGGGACAGGGAGGGGAGCAGTACTTC.

V and J are TRBV13 and TRBJ2-1; 10 bases are shared with TRBD2. Looked up from germline, CDR1 is PRHDT and CDR2 is FYEKMQ (reference sequence). The CDR3 has 14 residues. Trimming at V came to 8 bases and at J to 7 bases, leaving 8 bases not matched to a gene. CDR3 in DNA: TGTGCCAGCGAAGGTAGCGGGGGGCCGAATGAGCAGTTCTTC. Translated, it gives CASEGSGGPNEQFF.

This rearrangement joins TRBV19 to TRBJ2-2; the match to TRBD1 covers 9 bases. This CDR3 has 14 amino acids. J gave up 6 bases and V 5 bases, and 4 bases lay outside the gene matches. The germline V gene has CDR1 LNHDA and CDR2 SQIVND (reference sequence). CDR3 amino acids: CASSLGQGPGELFF. Written as DNA, the CDR3 is TGTGCCAGTAGTCTCGGACAGGGGCCCGGGGAGCTGTTTTTT.

The sample holds one count of this clone. The chain recombines TRBV7-2 with TRBJ2-2; 8 positions agree with TRBD2. This CDR3 has 16 residues. Germline V CDR1 and CDR2: SGHTA, FQGNSA. V trimming: 4 bases; J trimming: 4 bases; junction bases outside the gene matches: 8. The chain's CDR3 is CASSSASGSATGELFF. CDR3 nucleotide sequence: TGTGCCAGCAGCTCGGCAAGCGGGAGCGCCACCGGGGAGCTGTTTTTT.

This chain uses TRBV11-2 with TRBJ2-5, with D perhaps TRBD2 (5 bases). Trimming shortened V by 4 bases and J by 3 bases, and 18 bases separated the two germline ends. Germline V gives CDR1 SGHAT, CDR2 FQNNGV. The CDR3 length is 16 residues. This CDR3 reads CASSSLPGNREETQYF. The CDR3 coding sequence is TGTGCCAGCAGCTCATTACCCGGGAATCGGGAAGAGACCCAGTACTTC.

The V gene is TRBV30, the J gene TRBJ2-3; 8 nucleotides line up with TRBD2. The CDR3 loop spans 14 amino acids. Germline V lookup: CDR1 GTSNPN, CDR2 SVGIG (reference sequence). With 1 base clipped from V and 6 bases from J, the junction kept 6 bases outside the gene matches. CDR3 DNA sequence: TGTGCCTGGAGTGCTGGACTAGCATCCGATACGCAGTATTTT. Protein product: CAWSAGLASDTQYF.

This chain connects TRBV6-5 to TRBJ2-7, with 9 bases that match TRBD1. Germline-derived CDR1 and CDR2 are MNHEY and SVGAGI. The V segment lost 0 bases and the J segment 1 base; nucleotides outside the gene matches: 4. This CDR3 spans 16 amino acids. The chain's CDR3 is CASSYSGQGNSYEQYF. The DNA of the CDR3 is TGTGCCAGCAGTTACTCGGGACAGGGCAATTCCTACGAGCAGTACTTC.